This passage covers 25 T cell receptor beta chains from one sample sequenced in a study of CD8+ T cells in alopecia areata. Treatment denoted: oral pan-JAK inhibitor, 5-10 mg twice daily. RNA was extracted and reverse transcribed into cDNA as the sequencing template. The data were produced by immunoSEQ multiplex PCR, yet TCRdb's version contains in-frame clones alone and is incomplete. The table includes about 210,000 clones, around 57% detected once. The material was CD4+ T cells sorted from blood, obtained at week 4, from a patient treated with tofacitinib. All receptors come from a human donor with alopecia areata.

Only one count was recorded for this clone. The chain uses TRBV5-1 and TRBJ2-5; unclear D gene. Trimming cost V 0 bases and J 7 bases, with 10 bases left between them. This CDR3 has 13 residues. CDR1 and CDR2 (germline): SGHRS, YFSETQ. CDR3 coding DNA: TGCGCCAGCAGCTTGGTCGGCTTTTCGACCCAGTACTTC. Encoded protein: CASSLVGFSTQYF.

The table lists this clone with many counts. The V gene is TRBV4-1, the J gene TRBJ2-1, with D unclear. Germline V gene lookup returns CDR1 MGHRA and CDR2 YSYEKL. The V gene lost 0 bases and the J gene lost 8 bases, with 14 bases spanning the gap. This CDR3 contains 15 residues. The CDR3 is CASSQDTQDGYEQFF. CDR3 in DNA: TGCGCCAGCAGCCAAGATACCCAGGATGGATATGAGCAGTTCTTC.

J is TRBJ2-3 and V is TRBV9, with 11 positions matching TRBD2. Germline loops: CDR1 SGDLS, CDR2 YYNGEE. The V segment lost 1 base and the J segment 3 bases; nucleotides outside the gene matches: 10. The CDR3 has 18 residues. The CDR3 reads CASSVTSGGLRITDTQYF. As DNA, the CDR3 is TGTGCCAGCAGCGTAACTAGCGGGGGCCTTAGAATTACAGATACGCAGTATTTT.

Only a few counts were recorded for this clone. The chain recombines TRBV28 with TRBJ2-7; a possible D gene is TRBD1 (6 bases). This CDR3 contains 16 residues. Germline loops: CDR1 MDHEN, CDR2 SYDVKM. V was shortened by 1 base and J by 3 bases, with 16 bases between the two germline ends. The CDR3 sequence: CASSLSSRGLNYEQYF. The CDR3 DNA reads as TGTGCCAGCAGTTTATCCTCCAGGGGCTTAAACTACGAGCAGTACTTC.

The CDR3 loop reads CSVRGEGADTQYF. The CDR3 coding sequence is TGCAGCGTCCGCGGGGAGGGTGCAGATACGCAGTATTTT. The chain couples TRBV29-1 to TRBJ2-3; 7 positions agree with TRBD2. Looked up from germline, CDR1 is SQVTM and CDR2 is ANQGSEA. CDR3 size: 13 residues. J was trimmed by 4 bases and V by 6 bases; bases with no gene match: 7.

CDR3 loop: CAWSLGQGLATQYF. CDR3 in DNA: TGTGCCTGGAGTCTCGGACAGGGTCTGGCTACGCAGTATTTT. The V gene is TRBV30, the J gene TRBJ2-3; 8 nucleotides line up with TRBD1. The CDR3 consists of 14 residues. Germline V lookup: CDR1 GTSNPN, CDR2 SVGIG (reference sequence). Trimming removed 2 bases from V and 8 bases from J; junction bases left unmatched: 9.

This clone was counted between two and nine times. The V and J genes are TRBV29-1 and TRBJ2-7; D remains unclear. The CDR3 length is 12 residues. CDR1 and CDR2 (germline): SQVTM, ANQGSEA. The V gene lost 0 bases and the J gene lost 4 bases, with 7 bases spanning the gap. The CDR3 region is CSVEDLLYEQYF. CDR3 DNA sequence: TGCAGCGTTGAAGATCTCTTATACGAGCAGTACTTC.

This clone turned up a few times. Other DNA sequences in this sample translate to the same CDR3. DNA for the CDR3: TGTGCCAGCAGCCCGGGACAGGGGTATGGCTACACCTTC. It translates to CASSPGQGYGYTF. The gene calls are TRBV7-3 and TRBJ1-2; 10 positions match TRBD1. The CDR3 runs 13 residues. The germline V gene has CDR1 SGHTA and CDR2 FQGTGA. With 5 bases clipped from V and 5 bases from J, the junction kept 2 bases outside the gene matches.

This clone was found a few times. The chain has TRBV28 and TRBJ2-1; D possibly corresponds to TRBD2 (6 bases). Germline lookup yields CDR1 MDHEN and CDR2 SYDVKM. The CDR3 runs to 11 residues. V lost 10 bases and J 5 bases, leaving 9 bases between the germline ends. The CDR3 nucleotides are TGTGCCATAGCGGTCGACAATGAGCAGTTCTTC. It is translated as CAIAVDNEQFF. Variable domain in full (rest from reference TRBV28 and TRBJ2-1): DVKVTQSSRYLVKRTGEKVFLECVQDMDHENMFWYRQDPGLGLRLIYFSYDVKMKEKGDIPEGYSVSREKKERFSLILESASTNQTSMYLCAIAVDNEQFFGPGTRLTVL.

This clone was counted many times. The chain is built from TRBV27 and TRBJ2-1; TRBD2 agrees at 16 bases. Germline CDR1 and CDR2: MNHEY and SMNVEV (reference sequence). V was pared by 5 bases and J by 6 bases, with 4 bases of the junction left unmatched. The CDR3 extends over 16 amino acids. The CDR3 DNA is TGTGCCAGCAGTGGAGGGACTAGCGGGGGGGGCAATGAGCAGTTCTTC. Its protein is CASSGGTSGGGNEQFF.

This clone was observed once. V is TRBV11-3 and J is TRBJ2-1; unclear D gene. Germline CDR1 is SGHNT and CDR2 is YENEEA. V gave up 5 bases and J gave up 0 bases, with 17 bases separating them. CDR3 length: 17 residues. Here the CDR3 DNA reads TGTGCCAGCAGCCCGGAGATAGGCTCTAGCTCCTACAATGAGCAGTTCTTC. Protein: CASSPEIGSSSYNEQFF.

To note about this clone: The same CDR3 also results from other DNA sequences found in this sample. The chain joins TRBV29-1 to TRBJ1-1; D not resolved. Germline CDR1 and CDR2: SQVTM and ANQGSEA. The CDR3 has 10 amino acids. V was shortened by 6 bases and J by 3 bases, with 5 bases between the two germline ends. The CDR3 here is CSVGHTEAFF. The CDR3 DNA reads as TGCAGCGTCGGCCACACTGAAGCTTTCTTT.

The chain uses TRBV5-6 and TRBJ2-2; 8 nucleotides agree with TRBD1. The V gene's germline CDR1 is SGHDT and CDR2 YYEEEE. V dropped 5 bases and J dropped 5; count of bases not matched to a gene: 5. The CDR3 loop spans 14 amino acids. CDR3 sequence: CASRPGGLTGELFF. For the CDR3, the DNA is TGTGCCAGCAGACCAGGGGGCCTGACCGGGGAGCTGTTTTTT.

The chain joins TRBV27 to TRBJ1-5; 7 bases align to TRBD1. Germline CDR1 and CDR2: MNHEY and SMNVEV (reference sequence). Losses at the gene ends were 8 bases for V and 7 bases for J; bases not matched to a gene: 8. The CDR3 contains 13 residues. CDR3 sequence reads: CASRTGVGQPQHF. The DNA of the CDR3 is TGTGCCAGCCGAACAGGGGTCGGCCAGCCCCAGCATTTT.

The V gene is TRBV30, the J gene TRBJ1-6; 9 nucleotides agree with TRBD1. From germline, CDR1 is GTSNPN and CDR2 SVGIG (reference sequence). The CDR3 is 13 residues long. With 3 bases clipped from V and 10 bases from J, the junction kept 4 bases outside the gene matches. CDR3 DNA: TGTGCCTGGAGGAGGGACAGGGAATCACCCCTCCACTTT. Translating it yields CAWRRDRESPLHF.

This clone was detected only a few times. J is TRBJ2-5 and V is TRBV18, with no clear D. CDR3 size: 14 residues. The V gene's germline CDR1 is KGHSH and CDR2 LQKENI. Trimming pared 3 bases from V and 1 base from J, leaving 9 bases between. The CDR3: CASSPIVGQETQYF. In DNA form, the CDR3 reads TGTGCCAGCTCACCCATCGTGGGCCAAGAGACCCAGTACTTC.

The V gene is TRBV4-3, the J gene TRBJ2-3; TRBD1 might be the D (6 bases). Germline V gene sequence: CDR1 LGHNA, CDR2 YSLEER. The CDR3 sequence is 15 residues long. V was cut by 4 bases and J by 2 bases, with 13 bases left in between. The CDR3 DNA follows: TGCGCCAGCAGCCCACGCGGACAGTACACAGATACGCAGTATTTT. This sequence encodes CASSPRGQYTDTQYF.

The chain couples TRBV11-2 to TRBJ2-3, with 7 bases that match TRBD1. Germline CDR1 and CDR2: SGHAT and FQNNGV. V lost 6 bases and J lost 7; bases outside the gene matches: 7. The CDR3 spans 13 residues. The CDR3 nucleotides read TGTGCCAGCAGACAGACAGGGACAAATACGCAGTATTTT. Translating gives CASRQTGTNTQYF.

V gene TRBV5-1 combines with J gene TRBJ2-6; D not certain. Germline CDR1 reads SGHRS; CDR2 reads YFSETQ. The CDR3 is made up of 17 amino acids. The germline V and J ends were trimmed by 0 bases and 0 bases, with 10 bases remaining between them. In DNA form, the CDR3 reads TGCGCCAGCAGCTTGGCTCAGAAGCTCTCTGGGGCCAACGTCCTGACTTTC. Its protein is CASSLAQKLSGANVLTF.

A note on this clone: The junction does not match germline at one end; this may be a read error. The chain links TRBV4-1 to TRBJ2-5, with D hard to call. The CDR3 loop spans 13 amino acids. The V gene's germline CDR1 is MGHRA and CDR2 YSYEKL. The CDR3 nucleotides read TGCGCCAGCAGCCATTCCGTCCAAGGGACCCAGTACTTC. It yields the protein CASSHSVQGTQYF.

The chain has TRBV11-2 and TRBJ2-5; D is uncertain. The length of the CDR3 is 14 residues. Germline V gene lookup returns CDR1 SGHAT and CDR2 FQNNGV. V was cut by 1 base and J by 2 bases, with 8 bases left in between. CDR3 in DNA: TGTGCCAGCAGCTTAGCGGTCGCACAAGAGACCCAGTACTTC. Amino acids: CASSLAVAQETQYF. Combining the CDR3 with reference TRBV11-2 and TRBJ2-5 gives the whole variable domain EAGVAQSPRYKIIEKRQSVAFWCNPISGHATLYWYQQILGQGPKLLIQFQNNGVVDDSQLPKDRFSAERLKGVDSTLKIQPAKLEDSAVYLCASSLAVAQETQYFGPGTRLLVL.

V usage is TRBV5-1 and J usage is TRBJ2-2; D may match TRBD1 or TRBD2 (5 bases each). V dropped 4 bases and J dropped 3 bases, with 19 bases sitting between them. The length of the CDR3 is 17 residues. Germline CDR1 and CDR2: SGHRS and YFSETQ. Here the CDR3 DNA reads TGCGCCAGCAGCACCACCACGGACGGGGCGGACACCGGGGAGCTGTTTTTT. It is translated as CASSTTTDGADTGELFF.

The chain links TRBV29-1 to TRBJ2-3; the D call may be TRBD1 or TRBD2 (5 bases each). Trimming removed 6 bases at V and 6 bases at J, with 13 bases between. Germline CDR1 and CDR2: SQVTM and ANQGSEA. This CDR3 spans 12 amino acids. This CDR3 is CSVGDGADTQYF. As DNA, the CDR3 is TGCAGCGTGGGGGACGGGGCGGATACGCAGTATTTT.

V is TRBV7-6 and J is TRBJ2-1; 9 bases fit TRBD2. The CDR3 runs to 16 residues. V gave up 5 bases and J gave up 3 bases; unmatched junction bases: 8. The germline V gene encodes CDR1 SGHVS and CDR2 FNYEAQ. Here the CDR3 reads CASSPGELAGYNEQFF. The CDR3 bases are TGTGCCAGCAGCCCCGGGGAACTAGCGGGCTACAATGAGCAGTTCTTC.

This clone was recorded only once. The chain couples TRBV6-1 to TRBJ1-6; D may be TRBD1 (6 bases). The CDR3 totals 15 residues. Trimming shortened V by 2 bases and J by 7 bases, and 12 bases separated the two germline ends. Germline assignment: CDR1 MNHNS and CDR2 SASEGT. The CDR3 coding sequence is TGTGCCAGCAGTGAAACCGGGGACATCAATTCACCCCTCCACTTT. It yields the protein CASSETGDINSPLHF.